The source of this T cell receptor (beta chain) is a study of blood T cells in healthy people across ages. Study summary: In model experiments, template switching was able to capture about one barcoded beta molecule for every two T cells that were present.

Using a J-beta primer mix together with a sample-barcoded 5' primer, a second PCR was run for roughly 7 to 11 cycles. TCRdb reprocessed the 5' RACE reads via MiXCR and lists one record per CDR3 protein. The data hold about 780,000 distinct CDR3 sequences, with 35% to 60% observed a single time. The CDR3 sequence is 16 residues long. V gave up 0 bases and J gave up 3 bases; unmatched junction bases: 6. The V gene's germline CDR1 is SGHRS and CDR2 YFSETQ. Details on this clonotype: What it binds is unknown.

Samples had at least 7 million PBMCs isolated from them. General study points: The lack of PBMC sorting stopped any conclusive naive versus antigen-experienced comparison. Long-lived donors carried more naive CD4+ cells and greater diversity than aged donors.

The chain links TRBV5-1 to TRBJ2-1, with 7 bases aligning to TRBD1. The clonotype comes from a man at least 80 years old in good health. Material: blood. The CDR3 nucleotides read TGCGCCAGCAGCTTGGGAGGGACAGACTTCTACAATGAGCAGTTCTTC. The encoded protein is CASSLGGTDFYNEQFF. The whole variable domain, filled in from reference TRBV5-1 and TRBJ2-1, reads KAGVTQTPRYLIKTRGQQVTLSCSPISGHRSVSWYQQTPGQGLQFLFEYFSETQRNKGNFPGRFSGRQFSNSRSEMNVSTLELGDSALYLCASSLGGTDFYNEQFFGPGTRLTVL.